The 26 T cell receptor beta chains in this list originate from one sample, sequenced in a study of T cells in localized non-small cell lung cancer. This table comes from immunoSEQ multiplex PCR, and its TCRdb copy is limited to in-frame clones, with some not included. The sample includes over a thousand clones, about 35% seen only once; the top ten take about a fifth. Sequences were derived from lung tumor tissue, sampled before any cancer treatment. The source is a male donor aged 60 or over with stage I squamous cell lung carcinoma.

This clone was seen a handful of times. The chain carries TRBV29-1 and TRBJ1-2; D is perhaps TRBD1 (5 bases). V lost 6 bases and J lost 0, with 8 bases in between. This CDR3 comprises 12 residues. The germline V gene has CDR1 SQVTM and CDR2 ANQGSEA. This chain's CDR3 is CSVSTANYGYTF. In DNA form, the CDR3 reads TGCAGCGTATCGACAGCTAACTATGGCTACACCTTC.

V is TRBV30 and J is TRBJ1-1; D remains unclear. Per germline, CDR1 GTSNPN and CDR2 SVGIG (reference sequence). V was pared by 3 bases and J by 0 bases, with 8 bases between. The CDR3 extends over 13 amino acids. This CDR3 reads CAWRVALNTEAFF. CDR3 DNA sequence: TGTGCCTGGAGGGTTGCTTTGAACACTGAAGCTTTCTTT.

V and J are TRBV18 and TRBJ1-2; D uncertain. Trimming took off 3 bases at V and 6 bases at J, with 11 bases between the two ends. This CDR3 region has 13 residues. Looked up from germline, CDR1 is KGHSH and CDR2 is LQKENI. CDR3 coding DNA: TGTGCCAGCTCACCGCGTCAGCAAGATGGCTACACCTTC. Encoded protein: CASSPRQQDGYTF.

This chain uses TRBV6-8 with TRBJ1-3, with D tentatively TRBD1 (5 bases). Trimming stripped 2 bases from V and 0 bases from J, with 11 bases between. This CDR3 comprises 16 residues. The germline V gene encodes CDR1 MNHGY and CDR2 SAAAGT. CDR3 in DNA: TGTGCCAGCAGTTACCCCGACAGAGACTCTGGAAACACCATATATTTT. Translated, it gives CASSYPDRDSGNTIYF.

This clone turned up a few times. The chain recombines TRBV6-8 with TRBJ2-3, with 11 bases that match TRBD2. The V segment lost 2 bases and the J segment 3 bases; nucleotides outside the gene matches: 4. The CDR3 extends over 16 amino acids. Germline CDR1 MNHGY, CDR2 SAAAGT. The CDR3 DNA follows: TGTGCCAGCAGTTACGCTAGCGGGAGGAGGACAGATACGCAGTATTTT. This codes for CASSYASGRRTDTQYF.

In this sample, this clone turned up a few times. Here the CDR3 reads CASSRTKVGGYTF. The CDR3 DNA reads as TGTGCCAGCAGTCGGACCAAGGTAGGCGGCTACACCTTC. This chain links TRBV6-8 with TRBJ1-2, with unresolved D. This CDR3 has 13 amino acids. Germline V CDR1 and CDR2: MNHGY, SAAAGT. Trimming took 5 bases from V and 8 from J, leaving 15 bases between them.

V and J are TRBV25-1 and TRBJ1-1; no firm D call. Germline V gene sequence: CDR1 MGHDK, CDR2 SYGVNS. V lost 3 bases to trimming and J lost 0 bases, with 2 bases between them. The CDR3 totals 12 residues. The CDR3 protein is CASSEMNTEAFF. The CDR3, as DNA: TGTGCCAGCAGTGAGATGAACACTGAAGCTTTCTTT.

This clone is large (0.1 to 1%) in the sample. V usage is TRBV6-8 and J usage is TRBJ1-1; D remains unclear. There are 14 residues in the CDR3. Germline-derived CDR1 and CDR2 are MNHGY and SAAAGT. V shed 4 bases and J shed 3 bases, with 12 bases lying between them. CDR3 nucleotides: TGTGCCAGCAGTTCCCTAGGGTGGGACACTGAAGCTTTCTTT. Translation gives CASSSLGWDTEAFF.

By sample share, this clone is hyperexpanded. This CDR3 is CASSSLLAGASYEQYF. The CDR3 bases are TGTGCCAGCAGCTCCTTACTAGCGGGGGCTTCCTACGAGCAGTACTTC. The chain has TRBV11-3 and TRBJ2-7, with 11 nucleotides matching TRBD2. With V trimmed by 4 bases and J by 1 base, 6 bases remained unmatched. CDR1 and CDR2 from the germline V gene are SGHNT and YENEEA. CDR3 length equals 16 residues.

The chain is built from TRBV14 and TRBJ2-3; a possible D gene is TRBD1 (6 bases). Looked up from germline, CDR1 is SGHDN and CDR2 is FVKESK. Trimming stripped 5 bases from V and 5 bases from J, with 11 bases between. The CDR3 runs 13 residues. CDR3 sequence: CASSFQQGDTQYF. The CDR3 region has the DNA TGTGCCAGCAGCTTTCAACAGGGAGATACGCAGTATTTT.

The table lists this clone with a few counts. The chain links TRBV9 to TRBJ2-1; D gene uncertain. V was cut by 5 bases and J by 7 bases, with 10 bases left in between. Germline CDR1 reads SGDLS; CDR2 reads YYNGEE. This CDR3 comprises 12 residues. CDR3: CASSERRNEQFF. The DNA for the CDR3 is TGTGCCAGCAGTGAACGGCGGAATGAGCAGTTCTTC.

Judged by abundance, this clone is large (0.1 to 1%). This chain uses TRBV11-3 with TRBJ1-1, with TRBD1 as a possible D gene (6 bases). The CDR3 is 15 amino acids. Germline V gene lookup returns CDR1 SGHNT and CDR2 YENEEA. V lost 5 bases to trimming and J lost 1 base, with 14 bases between them. The CDR3 bases are TGTGCCAGCAGCCCTTCGACAGGTTGGAACACTGAAGCTTTCTTT. Amino acids: CASSPSTGWNTEAFF.

This clone appeared a few times. A junction end diverges from the germline sequence, so it may reflect a read error. The chain carries TRBV18 and TRBJ1-2; maybe TRBD1 (5 bases). This CDR3 comprises 16 residues. Germline V gene sequence: CDR1 KGHSH, CDR2 LQKENI. CDR3 loop: CASSPLGRGSWDGYTF. CDR3 in DNA: TGTGCCAGCTCACCCCTGGGGCGAGGCAGCTGGGATGGCTACACCTTT.

The chain couples TRBV2 to TRBJ2-1, with D tentatively TRBD2 (6 bases). CDR1 is SNHLY and CDR2 is FYNNEI in the germline V gene. Trimming cost V 7 bases and J 0 bases, with 10 bases left between them. The CDR3 runs 14 residues. This CDR3 is CASNRGSSYNEQFF. CDR3 nucleotide sequence: TGTGCCAGCAACCGGGGGAGCTCCTACAATGAGCAGTTCTTC. The entire variable domain, with the rest obtained from reference TRBV2 and TRBJ2-1, is as follows: EPEVTQTPSHQVTQMGQEVILRCVPISNHLYFYWYRQILGQKVEFLVSFYNNEISEKSEIFDDQFSVERPDGSNFTLKIRSTKLEDSAMYFCASNRGSSYNEQFFGPGTRLTVL.

This chain links TRBV10-3 with TRBJ2-6; a weak D match, TRBD2 (6 bases). With 5 bases removed from V and 0 bases from J, the gap between germline ends came to 11 bases. This CDR3 spans 16 amino acids. Germline V gives CDR1 ENHRY, CDR2 SYGVKD. The CDR3 is CAISKGGISGANVLTF. The DNA of the CDR3 is TGTGCCATCAGTAAAGGAGGGATCTCTGGGGCCAACGTCCTGACTTTC.

This clone has only a few counts. The V gene is TRBV5-1, the J gene TRBJ2-5; D might be TRBD1 (6 bases). Germline V gene lookup returns CDR1 SGHRS and CDR2 YFSETQ. Between the trimmed V and J ends, which lost 2 bases and 0 bases, there was a span of 11 bases. There are 15 residues in the CDR3. The CDR3 coding sequence is TGCGCCAGCAGCTTAGGAAGACAGGACCAAGAGACCCAGTACTTC. Translation: CASSLGRQDQETQYF.

This clone was observed a single time. The rearrangement links TRBV28 to TRBJ2-3, with a weak D call TRBD2 (6 bases). Germline CDR1 reads MDHEN; CDR2 reads SYDVKM. This CDR3 comprises 13 residues. V was shortened by 2 bases and J by 3 bases, with 6 bases between the two germline ends. CDR3 nucleotide sequence: TGTGCCAGCAGTTTAGGGGGGACAGATACGCAGTATTTT. The encoded protein is CASSLGGTDTQYF. The full variable domain, in which reference TRBV28 and TRBJ2-3 provide the parts outside the CDR3, is DVKVTQSSRYLVKRTGEKVFLECVQDMDHENMFWYRQDPGLGLRLIYFSYDVKMKEKGDIPEGYSVSREKKERFSLILESASTNQTSMYLCASSLGGTDTQYFGPGTRLTVL.

This chain joins TRBV28 and TRBJ2-3; 11 bases match TRBD2. The CDR3 is 16 residues long. Germline CDR1 and CDR2: MDHEN and SYDVKM. CDR3 coding DNA: TGTACCATTGAGATGGCTAGCGGGAGGCCGGGAGATACGCAGTATTTT. Translated, it gives CTIEMASGRPGDTQYF.

This chain uses TRBV19 with TRBJ1-4; no definite D call. This CDR3 contains 11 residues. The V end was cut by 3 bases, the J end by 12 bases, with 8 bases between. The V gene's germline CDR1 is LNHDA and CDR2 SQIVND (reference sequence). Written as DNA, the CDR3 is TGTGCCAGTAGTATTCGGAAGGAACTGTTTTTT. This codes for CASSIRKELFF.

The chain carries TRBV28 and TRBJ2-7; D might be TRBD2 (6 bases). CDR3 length: 15 residues. CDR1 is MDHEN, CDR2 SYDVKM, per germline. The V and J ends lost 4 bases and 2 bases respectively, with 15 bases between them. This CDR3 reads CASSSHVAGTYEQYF. CDR3 coding DNA: TGTGCCAGCAGTTCCCATGTTGCGGGAACCTACGAGCAGTACTTC.

The V and J genes are TRBV19 and TRBJ1-3, with a tentative D call TRBD1 (6 bases). V gave up 0 bases and J gave up 7 bases, with 10 bases separating them. The CDR3 length is 14 residues. Per the germline V gene, CDR1 is LNHDA and CDR2 is SQIVND (reference sequence). DNA of the CDR3: TGTGCCAGTAGTATAGACAGGGGAGGGAACACCATATATTTT. This translates into CASSIDRGGNTIYF.

This clone was seen more than once but under ten times. The chain is built from TRBV6-7 and TRBJ2-7; weak D call: TRBD1 (6 bases). TRBV6-7 is known as an ORF, though its function is uncertain. CDR3 length: 15 residues. Between the trimmed V and J ends, which lost 6 bases and 2 bases, there was a span of 17 bases. The CDR3 loop reads CASSFGQLNTYEQYF. Here the CDR3 DNA reads TGTGCCAGCAGCTTCGGACAGTTAAACACCTACGAGCAGTACTTC.

The chain has TRBV11-3 and TRBJ2-2, with 7 bases matching TRBD2. Germline V gives CDR1 SGHNT, CDR2 YENEEA. The V gene end was trimmed by 2 bases and the J gene end by 7 bases; junction bases not matched to a gene: 10. The CDR3 extends over 16 amino acids. The CDR3 spells CASSLMGGIAVGELFF. DNA of the CDR3: TGTGCCAGCAGCTTAATGGGAGGGATTGCGGTCGGGGAGCTGTTTTTT.

The genes are TRBV25-1 and TRBJ2-5, with 10 positions matching TRBD1. The V gene end was trimmed by 3 bases and the J gene end by 3 bases; junction bases not matched to a gene: 4. In germline, CDR1 is MGHDK, CDR2 SYGVNS. The CDR3 length is 15 residues. The CDR3 coding sequence is TGTGCCAGCAGTGATTCGACAGGGGGCGAAGAGACCCAGTACTTC. The encoded protein is CASSDSTGGEETQYF.

The chain employs TRBV14 and TRBJ2-2; no firm D call. The germline V and J ends were trimmed by 3 bases and 2 bases, with 4 bases remaining between them. CDR1 is SGHDN and CDR2 is FVKESK in the germline V gene. The CDR3 covers 13 residues. CDR3: CASSQRNTGELFF. In DNA, the CDR3 is TGTGCCAGCAGCCAGAGAAACACCGGGGAGCTGTTTTTT.

This clone was observed a few times. The chain recombines TRBV9 with TRBJ2-3, with no clear D. This CDR3 is 13 amino acids long. The V and J ends lost 5 bases and 3 bases respectively, with 10 bases between them. CDR1 and CDR2 from the germline V gene are SGDLS and YYNGEE. In nucleotides, the CDR3 is TGTGCCAGCAGTTCCCTAATAACAGATACGCAGTATTTT. Its translation: CASSSLITDTQYF.